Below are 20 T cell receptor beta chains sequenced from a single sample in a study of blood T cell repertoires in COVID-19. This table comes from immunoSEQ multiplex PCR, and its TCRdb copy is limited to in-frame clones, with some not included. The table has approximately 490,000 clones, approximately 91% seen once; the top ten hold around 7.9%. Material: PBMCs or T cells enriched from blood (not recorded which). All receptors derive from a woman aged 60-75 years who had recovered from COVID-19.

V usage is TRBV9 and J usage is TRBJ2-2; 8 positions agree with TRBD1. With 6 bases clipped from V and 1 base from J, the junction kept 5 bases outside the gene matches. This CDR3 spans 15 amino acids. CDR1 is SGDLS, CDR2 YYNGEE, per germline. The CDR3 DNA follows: TGTGCCAGCAACCCGGGGACAGGGAACACCGGGGAGCTGTTTTTT. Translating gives CASNPGTGNTGELFF.

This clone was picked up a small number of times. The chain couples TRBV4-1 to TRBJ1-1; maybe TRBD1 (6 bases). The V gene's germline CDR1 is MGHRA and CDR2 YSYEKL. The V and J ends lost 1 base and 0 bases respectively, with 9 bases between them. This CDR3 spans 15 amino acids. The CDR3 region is CASSQVRTVNTEAFF. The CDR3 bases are TGCGCCAGCAGCCAAGTCCGGACAGTGAACACTGAAGCTTTCTTT.

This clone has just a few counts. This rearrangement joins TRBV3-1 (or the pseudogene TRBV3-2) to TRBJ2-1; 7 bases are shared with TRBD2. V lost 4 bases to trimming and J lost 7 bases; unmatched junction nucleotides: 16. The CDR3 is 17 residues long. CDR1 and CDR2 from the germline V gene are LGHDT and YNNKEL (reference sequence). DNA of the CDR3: TGTGCCAGCAGCCCTAAGCTCGTATGGCAGGGAGGGAATGAGCAGTTCTTC. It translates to CASSPKLVWQGGNEQFF.

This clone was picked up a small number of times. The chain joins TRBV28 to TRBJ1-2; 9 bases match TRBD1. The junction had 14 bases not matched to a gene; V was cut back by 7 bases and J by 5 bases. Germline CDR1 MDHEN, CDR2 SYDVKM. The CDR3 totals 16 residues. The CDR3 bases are TGTGCCAGCACTATAGGGGAAGGACAGGGGCTTTATGGCTACACCTTC. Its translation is CASTIGEGQGLYGYTF.

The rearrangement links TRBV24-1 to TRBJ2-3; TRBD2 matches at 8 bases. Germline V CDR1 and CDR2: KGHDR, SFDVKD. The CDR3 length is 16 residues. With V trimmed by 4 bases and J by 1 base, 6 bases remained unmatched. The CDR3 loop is CATSEGGGRGTDTQYF. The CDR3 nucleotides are TGTGCCACCAGTGAAGGCGGGGGGCGGGGCACAGATACGCAGTATTTT.

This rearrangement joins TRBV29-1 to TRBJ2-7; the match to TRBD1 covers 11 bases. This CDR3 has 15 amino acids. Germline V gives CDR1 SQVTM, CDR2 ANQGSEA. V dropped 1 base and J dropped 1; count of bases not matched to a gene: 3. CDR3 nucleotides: TGCAGCGTTGAAGGAGGGACAGGGGGGTCCTACGAGCAGTACTTC. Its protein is CSVEGGTGGSYEQYF.

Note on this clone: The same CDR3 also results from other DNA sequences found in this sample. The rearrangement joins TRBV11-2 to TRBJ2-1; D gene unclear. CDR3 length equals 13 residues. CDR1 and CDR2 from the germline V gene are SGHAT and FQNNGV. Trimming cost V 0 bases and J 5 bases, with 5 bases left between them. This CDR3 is CASSLDRNNEQFF. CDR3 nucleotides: TGTGCCAGCAGCTTAGATAGAAACAATGAGCAGTTCTTC.

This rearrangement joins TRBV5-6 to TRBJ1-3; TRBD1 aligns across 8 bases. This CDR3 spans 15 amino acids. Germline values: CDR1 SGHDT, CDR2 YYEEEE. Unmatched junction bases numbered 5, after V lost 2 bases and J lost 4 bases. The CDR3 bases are TGTGCCAGCAGCTTTCGACAGGGGTTAGGAAACACCATATATTTT. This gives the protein CASSFRQGLGNTIYF.

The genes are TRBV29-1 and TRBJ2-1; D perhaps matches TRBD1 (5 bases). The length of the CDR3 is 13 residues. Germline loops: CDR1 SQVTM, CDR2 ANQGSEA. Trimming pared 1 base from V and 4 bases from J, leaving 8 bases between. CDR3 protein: CSVEGDRYNEQFF. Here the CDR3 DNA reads TGCAGCGTTGAAGGTGACAGATACAATGAGCAGTTCTTC.

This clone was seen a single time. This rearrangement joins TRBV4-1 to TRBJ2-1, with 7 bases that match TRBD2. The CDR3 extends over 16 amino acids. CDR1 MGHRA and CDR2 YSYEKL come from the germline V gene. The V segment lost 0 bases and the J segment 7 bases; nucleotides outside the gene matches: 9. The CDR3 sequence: CASSQDPVGLVNEQFF. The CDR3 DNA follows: TGCGCCAGCAGCCAAGATCCAGTAGGACTAGTTAATGAGCAGTTCTTC.

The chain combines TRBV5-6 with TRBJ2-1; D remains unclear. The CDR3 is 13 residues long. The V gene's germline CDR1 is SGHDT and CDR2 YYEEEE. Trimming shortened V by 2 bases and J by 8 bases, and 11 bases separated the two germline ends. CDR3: CASSLGSRDEQFF. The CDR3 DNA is TGTGCCAGCAGCTTAGGTAGCCGGGATGAGCAGTTCTTC.

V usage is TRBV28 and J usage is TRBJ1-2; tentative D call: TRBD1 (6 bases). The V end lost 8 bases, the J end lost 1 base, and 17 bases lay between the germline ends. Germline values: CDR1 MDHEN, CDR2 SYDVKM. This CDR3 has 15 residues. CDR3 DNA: TGTGCCAGCTACCCTCTCAACAGGGATAACTATGGCTACACCTTC. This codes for CASYPLNRDNYGYTF.

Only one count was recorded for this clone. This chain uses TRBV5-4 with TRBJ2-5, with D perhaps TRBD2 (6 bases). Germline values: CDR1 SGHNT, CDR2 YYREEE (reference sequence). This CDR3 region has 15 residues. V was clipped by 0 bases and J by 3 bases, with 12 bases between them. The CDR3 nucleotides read TGTGCCAGCAGCTTGGCTGGAGGACTAAAAGAGACCCAGTACTTC. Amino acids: CASSLAGGLKETQYF.

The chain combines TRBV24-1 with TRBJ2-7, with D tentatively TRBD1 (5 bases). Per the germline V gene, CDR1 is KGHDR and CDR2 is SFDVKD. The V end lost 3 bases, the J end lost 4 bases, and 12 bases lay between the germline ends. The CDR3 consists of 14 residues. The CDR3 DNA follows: TGTGCCACCAGTGATCCATCTAGGGGTTACGAGCAGTACTTC. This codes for CATSDPSRGYEQYF.

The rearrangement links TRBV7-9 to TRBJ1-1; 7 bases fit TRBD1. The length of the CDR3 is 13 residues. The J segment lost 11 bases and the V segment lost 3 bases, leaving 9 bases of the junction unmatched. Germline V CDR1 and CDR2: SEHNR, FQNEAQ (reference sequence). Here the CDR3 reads CASSFGQGVSAFF. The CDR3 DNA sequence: TGTGCCAGCAGCTTTGGGCAGGGGGTGTCCGCTTTCTTT.

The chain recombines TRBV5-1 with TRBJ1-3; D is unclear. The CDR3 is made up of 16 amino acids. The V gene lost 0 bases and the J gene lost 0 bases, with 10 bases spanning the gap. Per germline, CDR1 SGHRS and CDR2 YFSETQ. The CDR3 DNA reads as TGCGCCAGCAGCTTGGACGGGGTAAACTCTGGAAACACCATATATTTT. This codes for CASSLDGVNSGNTIYF.

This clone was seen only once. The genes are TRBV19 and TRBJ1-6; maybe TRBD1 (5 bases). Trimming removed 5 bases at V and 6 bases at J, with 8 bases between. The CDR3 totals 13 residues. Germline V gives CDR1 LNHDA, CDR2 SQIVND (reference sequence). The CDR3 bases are TGTGCCAGTAGTGCGACAGCTAATTCACCCCTCCACTTT. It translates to CASSATANSPLHF.

The CDR3 loop is CAAGRGEQFF. DNA for the CDR3: TGTGCGGCCGGGAGGGGTGAGCAGTTCTTC. The V call is TRBV6-6, the J call TRBJ2-1; 8 positions agree with TRBD2. This CDR3 has 10 amino acids. CDR1 and CDR2 (germline): MNHNY, SVGAGI (reference sequence).

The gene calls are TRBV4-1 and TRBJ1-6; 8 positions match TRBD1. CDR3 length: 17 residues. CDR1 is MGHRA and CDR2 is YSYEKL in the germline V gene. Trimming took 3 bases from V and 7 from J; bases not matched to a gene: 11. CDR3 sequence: CASSHITSGTGNSPLHF. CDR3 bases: TGCGCCAGCAGCCACATTACGTCCGGGACAGGAAATTCACCCCTCCACTTT.

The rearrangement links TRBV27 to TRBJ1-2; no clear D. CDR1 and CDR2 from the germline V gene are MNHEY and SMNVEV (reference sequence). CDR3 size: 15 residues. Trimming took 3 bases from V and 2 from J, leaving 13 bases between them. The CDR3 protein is CASSLKPFSNYGYTF. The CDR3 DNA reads TGTGCCAGCAGTTTGAAGCCTTTCTCGAACTATGGCTACACCTTC.